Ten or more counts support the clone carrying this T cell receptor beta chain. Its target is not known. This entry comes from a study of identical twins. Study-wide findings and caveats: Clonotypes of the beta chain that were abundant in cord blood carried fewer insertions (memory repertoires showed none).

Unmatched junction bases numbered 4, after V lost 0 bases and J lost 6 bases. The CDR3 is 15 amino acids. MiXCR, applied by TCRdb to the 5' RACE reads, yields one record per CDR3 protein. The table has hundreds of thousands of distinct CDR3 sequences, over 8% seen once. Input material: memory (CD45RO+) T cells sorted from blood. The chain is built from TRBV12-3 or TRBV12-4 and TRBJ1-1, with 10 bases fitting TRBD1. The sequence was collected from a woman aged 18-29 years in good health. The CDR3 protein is CASSLAAGQGAEAFF. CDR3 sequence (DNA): TGTGCCAGCAGTTTAGCCGCAGGACAGGGGGCTGAAGCTTTCTTT.